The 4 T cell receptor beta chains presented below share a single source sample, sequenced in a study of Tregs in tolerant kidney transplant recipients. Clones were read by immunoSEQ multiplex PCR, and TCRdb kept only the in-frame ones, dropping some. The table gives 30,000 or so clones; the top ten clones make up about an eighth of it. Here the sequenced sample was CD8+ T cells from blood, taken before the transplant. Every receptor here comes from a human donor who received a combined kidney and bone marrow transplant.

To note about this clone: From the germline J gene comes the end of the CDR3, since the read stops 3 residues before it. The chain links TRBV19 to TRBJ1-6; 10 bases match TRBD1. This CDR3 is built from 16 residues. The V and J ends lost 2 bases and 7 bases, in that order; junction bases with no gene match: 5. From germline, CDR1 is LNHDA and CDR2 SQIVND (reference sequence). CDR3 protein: CASSILGQGTNSPLHF. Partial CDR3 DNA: TGTGCCAGTAGTATACTGGGACAGGGGACGAATTCACCC.

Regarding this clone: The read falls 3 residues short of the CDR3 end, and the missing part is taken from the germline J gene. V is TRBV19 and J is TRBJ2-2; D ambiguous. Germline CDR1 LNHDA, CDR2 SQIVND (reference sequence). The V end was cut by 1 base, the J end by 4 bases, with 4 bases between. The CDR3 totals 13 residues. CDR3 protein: CASSIASTGELFF. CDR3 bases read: TGTGCCAGTAGTATAGCCAGCACCGGGGAG.

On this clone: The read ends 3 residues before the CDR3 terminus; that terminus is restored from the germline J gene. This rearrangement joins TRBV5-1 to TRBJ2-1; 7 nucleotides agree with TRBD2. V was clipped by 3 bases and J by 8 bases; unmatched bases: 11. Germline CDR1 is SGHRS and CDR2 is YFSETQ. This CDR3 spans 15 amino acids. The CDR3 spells CASSSPRTSRYEQFF. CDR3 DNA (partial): TGCGCCAGCAGCTCCCCCCGGACTAGTCGATATGAG.

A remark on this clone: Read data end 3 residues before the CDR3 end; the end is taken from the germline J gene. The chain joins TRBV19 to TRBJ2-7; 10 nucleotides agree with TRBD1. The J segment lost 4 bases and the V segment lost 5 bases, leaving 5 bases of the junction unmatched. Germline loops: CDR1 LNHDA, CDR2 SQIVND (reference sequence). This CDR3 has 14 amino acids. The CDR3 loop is CASSPRDRGYEQYF. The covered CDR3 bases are TGTGCCAGTAGTCCCAGGGACAGGGGTTACGAG.